This T cell receptor (beta chain) was observed in a study of blood T cell repertoires in COVID-19. Study-wide background: Nucleic acid was either cDNA or gDNA, and it came from T cells, B-cell-depleted T cells, or PBMCs.

The Seattle patients, enrolled during active infection, were followed longitudinally. Deletions cut 6 bases from V and 0 bases from J, with 17 bases between. The CDR3 loop spans 16 amino acids. Germline lookup yields CDR1 MDHEN and CDR2 SYDVKM. Data came from immunoSEQ multiplex PCR; TCRdb stores just in-frame clones and leaves some out. The profile shows about 270,000 clones, more than 85% of them singletons. Sequenced material: peripheral blood. The chain links TRBV28 to TRBJ2-5; D perhaps matches TRBD2 (6 bases). The receptor comes from a person in their late teens or twenties with COVID-19, enrolled during active disease. CDR3 DNA: TGTGCCAGCAGACAACCCGGGACTGTTTACCAAGAGACCCAGTACTTC. Encoded protein: CASRQPGTVYQETQYF. Full variable domain (rest looked up from reference TRBV28 and TRBJ2-5): DVKVTQSSRYLVKRTGEKVFLECVQDMDHENMFWYRQDPGLGLRLIYFSYDVKMKEKGDIPEGYSVSREKKERFSLILESASTNQTSMYLCASRQPGTVYQETQYFGPGTRLLVL.